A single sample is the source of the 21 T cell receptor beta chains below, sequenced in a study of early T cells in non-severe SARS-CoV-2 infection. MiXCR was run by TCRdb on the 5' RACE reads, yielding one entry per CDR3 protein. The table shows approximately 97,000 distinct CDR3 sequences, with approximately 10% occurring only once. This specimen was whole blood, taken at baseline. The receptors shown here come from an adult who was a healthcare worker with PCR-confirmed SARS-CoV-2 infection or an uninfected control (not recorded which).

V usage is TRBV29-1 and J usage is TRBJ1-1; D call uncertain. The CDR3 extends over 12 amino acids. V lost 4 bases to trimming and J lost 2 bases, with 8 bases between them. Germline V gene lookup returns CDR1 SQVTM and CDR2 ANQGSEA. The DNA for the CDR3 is TGCAGCGTTGGAGCCATTAACACTGAAGCTTTCTTT. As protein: CSVGAINTEAFF.

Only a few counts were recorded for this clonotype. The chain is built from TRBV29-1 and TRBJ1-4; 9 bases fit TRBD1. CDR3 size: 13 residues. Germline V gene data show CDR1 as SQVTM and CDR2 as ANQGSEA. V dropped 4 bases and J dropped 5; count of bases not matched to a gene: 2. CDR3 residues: CSVGGTGNEKLFF. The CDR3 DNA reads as TGCAGCGTTGGCGGGACAGGGAATGAAAAACTGTTTTTT. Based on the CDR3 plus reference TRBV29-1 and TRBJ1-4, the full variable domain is SAVISQKPSRDICQRGTSLTIQCQVDSQVTMMFWYRQQPGQSLTLIATANQGSEATYESGFVIDKFPISRPNLTFSTLTVSNMSPEDSSIYLCSVGGTGNEKLFFGSGTQLSVL.

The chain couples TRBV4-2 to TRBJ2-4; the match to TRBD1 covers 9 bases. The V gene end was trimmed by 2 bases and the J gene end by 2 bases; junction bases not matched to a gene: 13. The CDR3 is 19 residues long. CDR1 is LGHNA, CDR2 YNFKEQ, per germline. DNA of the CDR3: TGTGCCAGCAGCCAATCCTCCGGGACAGGGAGCTCGTCCAAAAACATTCAGTACTTC. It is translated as CASSQSSGTGSSSKNIQYF.

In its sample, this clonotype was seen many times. The CDR3 loop reads CASSLNPDNEQFF. As DNA, the CDR3 is TGCGCCAGCAGCTTAAATCCCGACAATGAGCAGTTCTTC. The chain recombines TRBV5-1 with TRBJ2-1; D not certain. V lost 2 bases and J 5 bases, leaving 8 bases between the germline ends. In germline, CDR1 is SGHRS, CDR2 YFSETQ. The CDR3 runs to 13 residues.

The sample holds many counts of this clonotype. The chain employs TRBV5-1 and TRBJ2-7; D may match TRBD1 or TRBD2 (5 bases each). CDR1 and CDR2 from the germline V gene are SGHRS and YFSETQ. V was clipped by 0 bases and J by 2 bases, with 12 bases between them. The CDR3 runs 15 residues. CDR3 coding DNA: TGCGCCAGCAGCTTGGACGGGACGGACACCTACGAGCAGTACTTC. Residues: CASSLDGTDTYEQYF.

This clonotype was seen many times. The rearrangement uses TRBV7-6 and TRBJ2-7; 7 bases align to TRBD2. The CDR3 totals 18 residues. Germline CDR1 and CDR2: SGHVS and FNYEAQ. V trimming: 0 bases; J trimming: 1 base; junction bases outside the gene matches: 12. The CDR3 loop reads CASSLAGPHAGVSYEQYF. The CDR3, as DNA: TGTGCCAGCAGCTTAGCCGGCCCTCACGCGGGGGTTTCCTACGAGCAGTACTTC.

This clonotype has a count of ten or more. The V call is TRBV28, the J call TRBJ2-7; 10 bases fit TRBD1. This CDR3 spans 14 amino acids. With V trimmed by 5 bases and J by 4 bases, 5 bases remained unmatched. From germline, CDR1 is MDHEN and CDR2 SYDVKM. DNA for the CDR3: TGTGCCAGCAGTCGCCCGGGACAGGGGTACGAGCAGTACTTC. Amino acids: CASSRPGQGYEQYF.

The CDR3, as DNA: TGTGCCAGCAGCATTCCGGGACTAGCGGGGGACGAGCAGTTCTTC. Amino acids: CASSIPGLAGDEQFF. The chain uses TRBV7-3 and TRBJ2-1, with 14 bases aligning to TRBD2. Germline trimming cut 5 bases from V and 10 bases from J; bases unmatched to any gene: 7. The germline V gene encodes CDR1 SGHTA and CDR2 FQGTGA. The CDR3 has 15 residues.

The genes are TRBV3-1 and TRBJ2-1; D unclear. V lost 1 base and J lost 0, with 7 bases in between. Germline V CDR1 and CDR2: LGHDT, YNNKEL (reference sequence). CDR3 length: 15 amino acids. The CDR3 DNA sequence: TGTGCCAGCAGCCAAGGGCCCCGCTCCTACAATGAGCAGTTCTTC. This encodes CASSQGPRSYNEQFF.

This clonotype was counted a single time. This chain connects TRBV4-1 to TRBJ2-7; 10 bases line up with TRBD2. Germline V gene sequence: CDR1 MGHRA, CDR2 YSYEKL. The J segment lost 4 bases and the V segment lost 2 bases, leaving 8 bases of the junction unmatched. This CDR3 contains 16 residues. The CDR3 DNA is TGCGCCAGCAGCCAAAGTCCTAGCGGGAGATTGTACGAGCAGTACTTC. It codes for CASSQSPSGRLYEQYF.

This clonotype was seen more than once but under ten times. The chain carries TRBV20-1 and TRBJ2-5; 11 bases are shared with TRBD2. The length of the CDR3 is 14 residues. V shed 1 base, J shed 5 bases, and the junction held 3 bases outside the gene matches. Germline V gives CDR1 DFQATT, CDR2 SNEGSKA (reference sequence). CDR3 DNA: TGCAGTGCTAGAGGACTAGCGGGATTGGAGACCCAGTACTTC. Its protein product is CSARGLAGLETQYF.

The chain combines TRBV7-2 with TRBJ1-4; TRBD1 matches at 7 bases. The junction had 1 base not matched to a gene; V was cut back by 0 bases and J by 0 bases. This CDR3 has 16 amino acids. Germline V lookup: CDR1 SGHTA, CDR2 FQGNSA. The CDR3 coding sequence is TGTGCCAGCAGCTTAGCTGGGACAGCAACTAATGAAAAACTGTTTTTT. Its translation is CASSLAGTATNEKLFF.

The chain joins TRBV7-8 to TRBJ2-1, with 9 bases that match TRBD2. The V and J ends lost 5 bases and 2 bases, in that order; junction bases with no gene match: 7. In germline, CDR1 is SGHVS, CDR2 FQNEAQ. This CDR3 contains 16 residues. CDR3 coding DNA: TGTGCCAGCAGCCCATGGGCTAGCGGGGCCTACAATGAGCAGTTCTTC. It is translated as CASSPWASGAYNEQFF. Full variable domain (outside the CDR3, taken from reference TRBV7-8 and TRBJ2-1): GAGVSQSPRYKVAKRGQDVALRCDPISGHVSLFWYQQALGQGPEFLTYFQNEAQLDKSGLPSDRFFAERPEGSVSTLKIQRTQQEDSAVYLCASSPWASGAYNEQFFGPGTRLTVL.

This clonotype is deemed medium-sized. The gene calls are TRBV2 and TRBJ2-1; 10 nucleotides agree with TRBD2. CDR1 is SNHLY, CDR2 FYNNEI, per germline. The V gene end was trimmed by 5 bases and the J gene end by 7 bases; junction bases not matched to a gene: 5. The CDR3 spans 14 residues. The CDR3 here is CASSFTSGVNEQFF. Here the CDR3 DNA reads TGTGCCAGCAGTTTCACTAGCGGGGTGAATGAGCAGTTCTTC. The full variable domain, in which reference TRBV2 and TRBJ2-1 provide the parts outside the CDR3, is EPEVTQTPSHQVTQMGQEVILRCVPISNHLYFYWYRQILGQKVEFLVSFYNNEISEKSEIFDDQFSVERPDGSNFTLKIRSTKLEDSAMYFCASSFTSGVNEQFFGPGTRLTVL.

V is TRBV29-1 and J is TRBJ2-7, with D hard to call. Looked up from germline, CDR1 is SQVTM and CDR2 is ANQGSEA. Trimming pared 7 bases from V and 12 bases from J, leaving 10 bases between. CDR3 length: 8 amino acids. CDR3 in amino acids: CSGIGLYF. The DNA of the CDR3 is TGCAGCGGGATAGGCCTGTACTTC.

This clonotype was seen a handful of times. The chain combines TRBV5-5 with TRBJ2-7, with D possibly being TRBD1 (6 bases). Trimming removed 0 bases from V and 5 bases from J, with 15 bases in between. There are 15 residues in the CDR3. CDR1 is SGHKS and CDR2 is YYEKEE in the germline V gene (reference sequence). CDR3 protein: CASSLVGAPLDEQYF. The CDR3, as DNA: TGTGCCAGCAGCTTGGTGGGGGCCCCCCTGGACGAGCAGTACTTC.

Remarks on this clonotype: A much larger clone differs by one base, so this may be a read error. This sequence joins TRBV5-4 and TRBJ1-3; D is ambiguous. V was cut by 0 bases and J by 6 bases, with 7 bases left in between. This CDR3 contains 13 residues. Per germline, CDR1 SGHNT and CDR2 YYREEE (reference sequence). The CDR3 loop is CASSLDKENTIYF. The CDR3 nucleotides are TGTGCCAGCAGCTTGGACAAGGAAAACACCATATATTTT.

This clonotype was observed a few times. CDR3 in amino acids: CASSIVRGHLQDQPQHF. The CDR3 nucleotides are TGTGCCAGTAGTATTGTGCGGGGGCATCTCCAAGATCAGCCCCAGCATTTT. The chain combines TRBV19 with TRBJ1-5, with D possibly matching TRBD1 (6 bases). This CDR3 has 17 residues. CDR1 is LNHDA and CDR2 is SQIVND in the germline V gene (reference sequence). Trimming removed 3 bases at V and 5 bases at J, with 20 bases between.

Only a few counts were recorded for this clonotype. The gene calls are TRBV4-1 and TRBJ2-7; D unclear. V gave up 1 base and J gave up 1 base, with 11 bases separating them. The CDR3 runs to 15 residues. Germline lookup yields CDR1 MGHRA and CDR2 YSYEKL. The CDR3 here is CASSQGALQSYEQYF. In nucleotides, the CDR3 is TGCGCCAGCAGCCAAGGGGCATTACAATCCTACGAGCAGTACTTC.

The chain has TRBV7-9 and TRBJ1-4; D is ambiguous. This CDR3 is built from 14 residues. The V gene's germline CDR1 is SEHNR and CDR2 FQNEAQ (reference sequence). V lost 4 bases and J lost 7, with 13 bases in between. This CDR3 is CASSSVTWGEKLFF. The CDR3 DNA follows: TGTGCCAGCAGCTCAGTAACCTGGGGTGAAAAACTGTTTTTT.

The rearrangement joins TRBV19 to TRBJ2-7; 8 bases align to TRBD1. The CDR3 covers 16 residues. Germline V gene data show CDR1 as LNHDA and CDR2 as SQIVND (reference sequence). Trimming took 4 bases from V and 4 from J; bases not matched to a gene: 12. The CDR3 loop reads CASSNVRQGNTYEQYF. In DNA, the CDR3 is TGTGCCAGTAGTAACGTCCGACAGGGGAACACGTACGAGCAGTACTTC.